This T cell receptor beta chain was recorded in a study of OX40 agonist ivuxolimab in advanced cancers. The data were produced by immunoSEQ multiplex PCR, yet TCRdb's version contains in-frame clones alone and is incomplete. The sample has 70,000 to 95,000 clones, 87% seen once. The length of the CDR3 is 11 residues. Germline V gives CDR1 MDHEN, CDR2 SYDVKM. V lost 8 bases and J 3 bases, leaving 8 bases between the germline ends. The receptor was isolated from an adult with an advanced solid tumor such as melanoma, head and neck, liver or kidney cancer. The specimen comprised CD4+ or CD8+ T cells sorted from blood, sampled in a trial of the OX40 agonist ivuxolimab. This rearrangement joins TRBV28 to TRBJ2-7; D remains ambiguous. Here the CDR3 DNA reads TGTGCCAGCGGGTCTTACTACGAGCAGTACTTC. Protein: CASGSYYEQYF.